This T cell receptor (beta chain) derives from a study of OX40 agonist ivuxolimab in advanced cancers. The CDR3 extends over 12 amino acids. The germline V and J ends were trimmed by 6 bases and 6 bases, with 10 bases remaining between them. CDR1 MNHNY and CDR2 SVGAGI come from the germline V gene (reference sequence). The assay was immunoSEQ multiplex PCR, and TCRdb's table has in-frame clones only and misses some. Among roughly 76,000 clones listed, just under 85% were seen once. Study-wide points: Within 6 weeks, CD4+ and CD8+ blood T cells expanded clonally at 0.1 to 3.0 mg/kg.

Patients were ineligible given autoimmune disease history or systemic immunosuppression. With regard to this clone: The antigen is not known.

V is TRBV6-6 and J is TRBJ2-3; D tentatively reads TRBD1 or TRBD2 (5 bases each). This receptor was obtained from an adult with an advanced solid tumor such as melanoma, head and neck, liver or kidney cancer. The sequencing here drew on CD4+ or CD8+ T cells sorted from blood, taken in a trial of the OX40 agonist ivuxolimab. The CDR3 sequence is CASSLEGDTQYF. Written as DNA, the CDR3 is TGTGCCAGCAGCCTAGAGGGGGATACGCAGTATTTT.